This T cell receptor beta chain derives from a study of blood T cell repertoires in COVID-19. Study details: COVID-19 samples, acute and convalescent, were from the United States, Italy and Spain. T cells, B-cell-depleted T cells, or PBMCs supplied cDNA or gDNA.

The assay was immunoSEQ multiplex PCR, and TCRdb's table has in-frame clones only and misses some. The data contain 250,000 to 350,000 clones, around 87% of them seen just once; the ten biggest clones take up approximately 8%. The CDR3 extends over 14 amino acids. Germline V CDR1 and CDR2: MNHNS, SASEGT. V gave up 2 bases and J gave up 10 bases, with 16 bases separating them. This clone was picked up a small number of times. This chain connects TRBV6-1 to TRBJ2-3, with D possibly being TRBD1 (5 bases). The sequenced sample consisted of peripheral blood. This sequence was found in a woman aged 50 to 65 who had recovered from COVID-19. CDR3 nucleotides: TGTGCCAGCAGTGAATATAGGGGTTTTGGTGCGCAGTATTTT. Translation gives CASSEYRGFGAQYF.